The next 8 T cell receptor beta chains were all read from a single sample in a study of cytomegalovirus exposure and HLA in healthy donors. The PCR employed 60 Vbeta primers together with 13 Jbeta primers. TCRdb keeps only in-frame clones here, not all; method: immunoSEQ multiplex PCR. The sample holds about 140,000 clones, more than 60% seen once. The sequenced material came from PBMCs. These receptors all stem from a man in his forties in good health and CMV-seronegative.

This chain links TRBV28 with TRBJ1-2; D possibly corresponds to TRBD1 (6 bases). V lost 0 bases to trimming and J lost 1 base, with 9 bases between them. The CDR3 contains 15 residues. CDR1 is MDHEN and CDR2 is SYDVKM in the germline V gene. CDR3 nucleotides: TGTGCCAGCAGTTTATGGGGGGCGCATAACTATGGCTACACCTTC. Protein: CASSLWGAHNYGYTF.

This clone has more than one count but fewer than ten. V gene TRBV2 combines with J gene TRBJ2-1, with 8 bases lining up with TRBD1. Unmatched junction bases numbered 3, after V lost 11 bases and J lost 3 bases. The CDR3 covers 12 residues. The germline V gene has CDR1 SNHLY and CDR2 FYNNEI. The CDR3 reads CAEDRGYNEQFF. CDR3 sequence (DNA): TGTGCCGAAGACAGGGGCTACAATGAGCAGTTCTTC.

The rearrangement links TRBV4-1 to TRBJ1-5; D remains ambiguous. Trimming cost V 2 bases and J 0 bases, with 11 bases left between them. This CDR3 contains 16 residues. Germline V gives CDR1 MGHRA, CDR2 YSYEKL. The CDR3 is CASSQFLSVSNQPQHF. CDR3 nucleotide sequence: TGCGCCAGCAGCCAATTTCTCTCCGTTAGCAATCAGCCCCAGCATTTT.

J is TRBJ2-5 and V is TRBV7-9; tentatively, D is TRBD1 (5 bases). CDR3 length: 13 residues. Germline CDR1 and CDR2: SEHNR and FQNEAQ (reference sequence). V lost 5 bases, J lost 4 bases, and 11 bases lay in between. CDR3 bases: TGTGCCAGCAGCGCCCAGGGTCCAGAGACCCAGTACTTC. Amino acid sequence: CASSAQGPETQYF. The complete variable domain, with remaining parts taken from reference TRBV7-9 and TRBJ2-5, reads DTGVSQNPRHKITKRGQNVTFRCDPISEHNRLYWYRQTLGQGPEFLTYFQNEAQLEKSRLLSDRFSAERPKGSFSTLEIQRTEQGDSAMYLCASSAQGPETQYFGPGTRLLVL.

The rearrangement joins TRBV6-1 to TRBJ1-1; possible D gene TRBD1, 5 bases. The CDR3 covers 15 residues. V was pared by 2 bases and J by 0 bases, with 10 bases between. Germline V lookup: CDR1 MNHNS, CDR2 SASEGT. CDR3: CASSEHNRLNTEAFF. Here the CDR3 DNA reads TGTGCCAGCAGTGAACATAACAGGTTGAACACTGAAGCTTTCTTT.

The CDR3 nucleotides are TGTGCCAGCAGTGATACAGGGACTGGCTACACCTTC. As protein: CASSDTGTGYTF. The V and J genes are TRBV2 and TRBJ1-2; tentatively, D is TRBD1 (6 bases). Trimming cost V 3 bases and J 7 bases, with 9 bases left between them. This CDR3 has 12 amino acids. Germline V lookup: CDR1 SNHLY, CDR2 FYNNEI.

The V gene is TRBV5-1, the J gene TRBJ2-6; 11 positions match TRBD1. Per the germline V gene, CDR1 is SGHRS and CDR2 is YFSETQ. The CDR3 has 18 residues. J lost 0 bases, V lost 6 bases, and 8 bases had no gene match. In DNA form, the CDR3 reads TGCGCCAGCAAGGACCGGGACAGGGGGAACTCTGGGGCCAACGTCCTGACTTTC. This sequence encodes CASKDRDRGNSGANVLTF.

The rearrangement uses TRBV7-6 and TRBJ1-1; TRBD1 matches 7 bases. The germline CDR1 and CDR2 sequences are SGHVS and FNYEAQ. Trimming took 2 bases from V and 6 from J; bases not matched to a gene: 6. The CDR3 covers 14 residues. Written as DNA, the CDR3 is TGTGCCAGCAGCTTATCAGGGGGTCGCGCTGAAGCTTTCTTT. Amino acids: CASSLSGGRAEAFF.